Shown below are 8 T cell receptor beta chains from a single sample sequenced in a study of blood T cell repertoires in COVID-19 (dated by TCRdb to about 2020). The library was prepared using the immunoSEQ multiplex PCR assay. Not all clones reach the TCRdb copy of this immuneACCESS table, which keeps in-frame sequences only. Checked studies attribute under half of the gap to unresolved V genes and leave the rest unexplained. Counted in this sample were fewer than 250,000 clones; about four fifths of them appeared once. 3.6% of the sample goes to the ten largest clones. The sample taken for sequencing was PBMCs or T cells enriched from blood (not recorded which). Receptors were obtained from a woman aged 40 to 50 who had been exposed to COVID-19.

This clone has a count of ten or more. The chain carries TRBV4-3 and TRBJ2-7; TRBD1 aligns across 9 bases. Germline assignment: CDR1 LGHNA and CDR2 YSLEER. After removal of 1 base from V and 4 bases from J, the junction contained 5 bases not matched to a gene. The CDR3 loop spans 15 amino acids. CDR3 protein: CASSQGQGVEYEQYF. The CDR3 DNA reads TGCGCCAGCAGCCAAGGACAGGGGGTAGAGTACGAGCAGTACTTC.

V usage is TRBV7-2 and J usage is TRBJ1-1; 7 nucleotides align to TRBD1. The CDR3 consists of 14 residues. Germline values: CDR1 SGHTA, CDR2 FQGNSA. With 6 bases clipped from V and 2 bases from J, the junction kept 6 bases outside the gene matches. The CDR3 DNA is TGTGCCAGCAGGTCCGGGACAGTTAACACTGAAGCTTTCTTT. This sequence encodes CASRSGTVNTEAFF.

The gene calls are TRBV6-5 and TRBJ2-7, with a tentative D call TRBD1 (6 bases). Trimming removed 6 bases from V and 3 bases from J, with 15 bases in between. Germline values: CDR1 MNHEY, CDR2 SVGAGI. CDR3 size: 14 residues. This chain's CDR3 is CASRTGTSVYEQYF. The DNA for the CDR3 is TGTGCCAGCAGGACCGGGACATCCGTCTACGAGCAGTACTTC.

The chain links TRBV27 to TRBJ1-5, with 7 positions matching TRBD1. This CDR3 has 16 amino acids. CDR1 is MNHEY, CDR2 SMNVEV, per germline (reference sequence). V shed 5 bases, J shed 3 bases, and the junction held 10 bases outside the gene matches. The CDR3 region is CASSPGPTGHNQPQHF. Here the CDR3 DNA reads TGTGCCAGCAGTCCAGGCCCGACAGGGCACAATCAGCCCCAGCATTTT.

The chain carries TRBV6-5 and TRBJ1-2; 9 positions agree with TRBD1. V was pared by 6 bases and J by 2 bases, with 4 bases of the junction left unmatched. Germline loops: CDR1 MNHEY, CDR2 SVGAGI. The CDR3 is 14 amino acids. CDR3 in DNA: TGTGCCAGCAGGGGACAGGGTGGGAACTATGGCTACACCTTC. This translates into CASRGQGGNYGYTF.

This chain connects TRBV6-6 to TRBJ1-5; possibly TRBD1 for D (6 bases). CDR3 length: 15 amino acids. V was cut by 6 bases and J by 1 base, with 13 bases left in between. Per the germline V gene, CDR1 is MNHNY and CDR2 is SVGAGI (reference sequence). Here the CDR3 DNA reads TGTGCCAGCAGCCCAACGACAGGCAGCAATCAGCCCCAGCATTTT. Its protein product is CASSPTTGSNQPQHF.

This rearrangement joins TRBV27 to TRBJ2-5; D possibly corresponds to TRBD2 (5 bases). V gave up 5 bases and J gave up 2 bases, with 9 bases separating them. Germline-derived CDR1 and CDR2 are MNHEY and SMNVEV (reference sequence). The CDR3 is made up of 13 amino acids. Here the CDR3 reads CASSPGMQETQYF. The CDR3, as DNA: TGTGCCAGCAGTCCGGGGATGCAAGAGACCCAGTACTTC.

V usage is TRBV5-6 and J usage is TRBJ1-3; TRBD1 aligns across 10 bases. CDR1 SGHDT and CDR2 YYEEEE come from the germline V gene. The CDR3 has 16 residues. Germline trimming cut 0 bases from V and 4 bases from J; bases unmatched to any gene: 4. The CDR3 spells CASSLVGQGRGNTIYF. In nucleotides, the CDR3 is TGTGCCAGCAGCTTGGTGGGACAGGGGAGAGGAAACACCATATATTTT.